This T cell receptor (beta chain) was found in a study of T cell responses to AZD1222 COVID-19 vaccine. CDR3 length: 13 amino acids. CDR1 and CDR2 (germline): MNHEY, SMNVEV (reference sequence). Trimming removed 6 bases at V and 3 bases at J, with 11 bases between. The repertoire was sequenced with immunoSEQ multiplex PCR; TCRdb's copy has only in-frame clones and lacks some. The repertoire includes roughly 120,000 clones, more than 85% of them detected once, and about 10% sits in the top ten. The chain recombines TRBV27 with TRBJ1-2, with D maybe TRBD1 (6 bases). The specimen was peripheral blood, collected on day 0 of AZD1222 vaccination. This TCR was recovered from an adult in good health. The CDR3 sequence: CASSLTGHYGYTF. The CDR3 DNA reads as TGTGCCAGCAGCTTGACAGGCCACTATGGCTACACCTTC.